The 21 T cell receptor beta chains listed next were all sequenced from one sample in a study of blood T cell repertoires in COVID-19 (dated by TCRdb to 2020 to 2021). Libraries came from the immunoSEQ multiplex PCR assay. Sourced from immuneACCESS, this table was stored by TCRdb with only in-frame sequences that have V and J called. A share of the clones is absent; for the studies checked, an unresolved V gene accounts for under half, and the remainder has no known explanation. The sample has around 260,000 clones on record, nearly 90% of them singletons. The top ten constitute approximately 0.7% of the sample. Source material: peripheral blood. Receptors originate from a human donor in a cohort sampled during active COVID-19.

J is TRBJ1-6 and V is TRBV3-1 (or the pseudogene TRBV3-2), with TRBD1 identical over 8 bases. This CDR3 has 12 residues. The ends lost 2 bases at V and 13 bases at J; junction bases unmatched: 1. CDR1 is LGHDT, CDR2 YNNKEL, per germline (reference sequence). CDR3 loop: CASSQRTGPLHF. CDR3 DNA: TGTGCCAGCAGCCAACGGACAGGGCCCCTCCACTTT.

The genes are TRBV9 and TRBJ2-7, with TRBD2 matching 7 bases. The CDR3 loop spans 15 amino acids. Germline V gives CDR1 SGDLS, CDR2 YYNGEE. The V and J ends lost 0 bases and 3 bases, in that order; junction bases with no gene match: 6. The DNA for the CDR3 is TGTGCCAGCAGCGTAGGAGCGGGACCCCACTACGAGCAGTACTTC. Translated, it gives CASSVGAGPHYEQYF.

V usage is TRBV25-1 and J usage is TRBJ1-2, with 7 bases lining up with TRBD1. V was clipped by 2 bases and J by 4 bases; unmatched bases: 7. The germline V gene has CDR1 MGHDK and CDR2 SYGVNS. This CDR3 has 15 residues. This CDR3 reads CASSEGDSLFYGYTF. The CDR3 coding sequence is TGTGCCAGCAGTGAAGGGGACAGCCTATTCTATGGCTACACCTTC.

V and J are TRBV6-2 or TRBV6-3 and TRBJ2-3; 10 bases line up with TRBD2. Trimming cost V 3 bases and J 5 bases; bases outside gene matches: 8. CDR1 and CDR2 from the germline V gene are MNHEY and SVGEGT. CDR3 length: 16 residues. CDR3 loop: CASSYLRGLAKDTQYF. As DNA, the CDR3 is TGTGCCAGCAGTTATCTCCGGGGACTAGCGAAAGATACGCAGTATTTT.

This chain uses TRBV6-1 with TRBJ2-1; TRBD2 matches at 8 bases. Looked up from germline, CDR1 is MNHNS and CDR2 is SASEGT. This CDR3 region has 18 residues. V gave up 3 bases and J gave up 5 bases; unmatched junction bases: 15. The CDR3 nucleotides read TGTGCCAGCAGTGAGGCCCGGTGGGTAGCGGGGTCCAACAATGAGCAGTTCTTC. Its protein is CASSEARWVAGSNNEQFF.

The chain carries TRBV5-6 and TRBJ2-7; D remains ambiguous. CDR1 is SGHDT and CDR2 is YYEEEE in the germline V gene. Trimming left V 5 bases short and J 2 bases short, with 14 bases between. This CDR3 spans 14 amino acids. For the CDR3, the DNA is TGTGCCAGCAGGGCCGCCAGGCAACCCTACGAGCAGTACTTC. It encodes CASRAARQPYEQYF.

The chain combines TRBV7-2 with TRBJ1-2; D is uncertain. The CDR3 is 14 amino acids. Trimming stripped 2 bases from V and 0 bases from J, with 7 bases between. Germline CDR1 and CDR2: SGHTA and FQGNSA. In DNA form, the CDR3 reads TGTGCCAGCAGCTTACGGAGAGCTAACTATGGCTACACCTTC. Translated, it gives CASSLRRANYGYTF.

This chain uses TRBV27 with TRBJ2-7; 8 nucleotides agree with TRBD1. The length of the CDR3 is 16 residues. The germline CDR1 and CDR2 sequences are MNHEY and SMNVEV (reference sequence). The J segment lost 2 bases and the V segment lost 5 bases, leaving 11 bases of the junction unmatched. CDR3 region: CASSPGTGGPAYEQYF. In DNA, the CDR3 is TGTGCCAGCAGTCCTGGGACAGGTGGGCCAGCCTACGAGCAGTACTTC.

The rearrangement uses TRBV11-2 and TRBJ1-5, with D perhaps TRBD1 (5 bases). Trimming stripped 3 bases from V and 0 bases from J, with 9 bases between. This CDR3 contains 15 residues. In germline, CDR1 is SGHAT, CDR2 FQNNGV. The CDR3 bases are TGTGCCAGCAGCTTGGGGACTTATAGCAATCAGCCCCAGCATTTT. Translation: CASSLGTYSNQPQHF.

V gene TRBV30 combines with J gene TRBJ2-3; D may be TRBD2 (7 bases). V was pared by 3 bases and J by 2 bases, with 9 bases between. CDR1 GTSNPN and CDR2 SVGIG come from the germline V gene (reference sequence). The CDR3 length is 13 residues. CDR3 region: CAWRGGHTDTQYF. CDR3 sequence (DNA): TGTGCCTGGAGGGGGGGGCACACAGATACGCAGTATTTT.

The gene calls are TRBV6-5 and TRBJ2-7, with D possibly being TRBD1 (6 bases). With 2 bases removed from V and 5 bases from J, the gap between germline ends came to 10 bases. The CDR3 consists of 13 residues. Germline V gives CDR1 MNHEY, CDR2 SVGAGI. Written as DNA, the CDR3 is TGTGCCAGCAGTTACGGGGGCCCCAACGAGCAGTACTTC. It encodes CASSYGGPNEQYF.

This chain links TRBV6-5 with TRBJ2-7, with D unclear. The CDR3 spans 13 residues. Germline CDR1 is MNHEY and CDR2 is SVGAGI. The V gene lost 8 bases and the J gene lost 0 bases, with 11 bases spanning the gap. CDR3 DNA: TGTGCCAGCGGTCGTGAGAGCTCCTACGAGCAGTACTTC. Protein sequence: CASGRESSYEQYF.

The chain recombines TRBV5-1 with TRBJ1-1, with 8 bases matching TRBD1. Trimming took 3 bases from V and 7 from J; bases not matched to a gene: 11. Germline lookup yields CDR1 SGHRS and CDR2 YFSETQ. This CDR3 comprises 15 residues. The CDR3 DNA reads TGCGCCAGCAGCTCGACAGGGGCGGAGGGGAGTGAAGCTTTCTTT. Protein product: CASSSTGAEGSEAFF.

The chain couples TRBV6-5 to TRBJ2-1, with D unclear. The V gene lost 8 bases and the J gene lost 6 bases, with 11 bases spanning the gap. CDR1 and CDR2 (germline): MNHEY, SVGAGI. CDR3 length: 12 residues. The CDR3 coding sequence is TGTGCCAGCGGGTCTTCGGGCAATGAGCAGTTCTTC. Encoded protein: CASGSSGNEQFF.

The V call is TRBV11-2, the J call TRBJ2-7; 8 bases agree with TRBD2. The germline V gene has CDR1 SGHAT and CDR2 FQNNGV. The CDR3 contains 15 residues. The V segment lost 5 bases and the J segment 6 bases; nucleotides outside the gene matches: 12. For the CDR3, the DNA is TGTGCCAGCAGCCCCTCGGGGGGGCTCCCCCGCGAGCAGTACTTC. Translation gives CASSPSGGLPREQYF.

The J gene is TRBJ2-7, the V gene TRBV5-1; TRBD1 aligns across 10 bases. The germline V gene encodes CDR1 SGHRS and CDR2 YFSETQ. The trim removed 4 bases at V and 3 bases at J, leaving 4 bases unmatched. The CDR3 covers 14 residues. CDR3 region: CASSTGQGSYEQYF. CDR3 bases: TGCGCCAGCAGCACGGGACAGGGGAGCTACGAGCAGTACTTC.

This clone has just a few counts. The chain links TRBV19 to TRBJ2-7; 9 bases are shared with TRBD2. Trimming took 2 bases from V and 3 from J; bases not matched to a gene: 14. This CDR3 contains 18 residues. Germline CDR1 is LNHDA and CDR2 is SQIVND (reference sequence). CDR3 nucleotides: TGTGCCAGTAGTATACAGGGACTGATTAGCGGGAGTGTCTACGAGCAGTACTTC. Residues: CASSIQGLISGSVYEQYF.

CDR3 nucleotide sequence: TGTGCCAGCAGTTTAGTCCGAGACTTGGCAGCGGGAGGTCCCGTTCAGTACTTC. Translating it yields CASSLVRDLAAGGPVQYF. This chain joins TRBV27 and TRBJ2-4; 9 nucleotides agree with TRBD2. Germline V gene lookup returns CDR1 MNHEY and CDR2 SMNVEV (reference sequence). V gave up 2 bases and J gave up 11 bases; unmatched junction bases: 19. The CDR3 has 18 residues.

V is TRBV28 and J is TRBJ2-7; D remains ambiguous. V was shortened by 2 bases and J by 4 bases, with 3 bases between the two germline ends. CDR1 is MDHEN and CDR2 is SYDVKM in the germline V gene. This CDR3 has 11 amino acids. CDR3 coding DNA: TGTGCCAGCAGTTTAGTATACGAGCAGTACTTC. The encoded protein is CASSLVYEQYF. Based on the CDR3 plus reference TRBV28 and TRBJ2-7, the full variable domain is DVKVTQSSRYLVKRTGEKVFLECVQDMDHENMFWYRQDPGLGLRLIYFSYDVKMKEKGDIPEGYSVSREKKERFSLILESASTNQTSMYLCASSLVYEQYFGPGTRLTVT.

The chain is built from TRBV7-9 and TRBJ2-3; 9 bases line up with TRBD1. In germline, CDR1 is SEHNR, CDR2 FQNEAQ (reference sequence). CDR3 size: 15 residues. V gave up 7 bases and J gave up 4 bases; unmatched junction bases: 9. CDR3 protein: CASTLQGAVSDTQYF. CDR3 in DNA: TGTGCCAGCACACTACAGGGGGCCGTGTCAGATACGCAGTATTTT.

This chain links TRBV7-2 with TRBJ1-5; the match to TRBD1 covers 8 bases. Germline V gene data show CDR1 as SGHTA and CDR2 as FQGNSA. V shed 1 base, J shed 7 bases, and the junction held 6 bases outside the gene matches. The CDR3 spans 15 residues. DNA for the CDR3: TGTGCCAGCAGCTTAGTAGACAGGGGTGACCAGCCCCAGCATTTT. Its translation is CASSLVDRGDQPQHF.